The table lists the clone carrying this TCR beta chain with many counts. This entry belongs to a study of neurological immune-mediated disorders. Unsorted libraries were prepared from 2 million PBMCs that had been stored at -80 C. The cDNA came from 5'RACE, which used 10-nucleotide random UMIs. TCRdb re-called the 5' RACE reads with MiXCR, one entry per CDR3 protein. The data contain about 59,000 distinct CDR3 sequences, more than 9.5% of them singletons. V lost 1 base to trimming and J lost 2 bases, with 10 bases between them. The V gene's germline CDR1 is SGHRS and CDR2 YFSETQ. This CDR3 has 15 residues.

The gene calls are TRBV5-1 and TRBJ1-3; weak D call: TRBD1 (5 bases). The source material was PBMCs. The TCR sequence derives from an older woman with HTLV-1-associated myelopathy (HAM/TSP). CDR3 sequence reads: CASSLQGSTGNTIYF. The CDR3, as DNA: TGCGCCAGCAGCTTGCAGGGATCGACTGGAAACACCATATATTTT. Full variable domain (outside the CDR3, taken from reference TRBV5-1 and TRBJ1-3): KAGVTQTPRYLIKTRGQQVTLSCSPISGHRSVSWYQQTPGQGLQFLFEYFSETQRNKGNFPGRFSGRQFSNSRSEMNVSTLELGDSALYLCASSLQGSTGNTIYFGEGSWLTVV.